The count of the clone carrying this TCR beta chain is one. This entry comes from a study of blood T cell repertoires in COVID-19. The table came from immunoSEQ multiplex PCR; TCRdb's copy has only in-frame clones and leaves some out. The table has about 74,000 clones, 88% seen once. The CDR3 is made up of 16 amino acids. J gave up 5 bases and V 0 bases, and 6 bases lay outside the gene matches. Germline CDR1 is SGHRS and CDR2 is YFSETQ. This chain uses TRBV5-1 with TRBJ2-5; 11 bases align to TRBD2. The specimen sequenced was peripheral blood. The sequence was obtained from an older man with active or convalescent COVID-19. The DNA of the CDR3 is TGCGCCAGCAGCTTGGGTACTAGCGGGGGTAGGGAGACCCAGTACTTC. This encodes CASSLGTSGGRETQYF.